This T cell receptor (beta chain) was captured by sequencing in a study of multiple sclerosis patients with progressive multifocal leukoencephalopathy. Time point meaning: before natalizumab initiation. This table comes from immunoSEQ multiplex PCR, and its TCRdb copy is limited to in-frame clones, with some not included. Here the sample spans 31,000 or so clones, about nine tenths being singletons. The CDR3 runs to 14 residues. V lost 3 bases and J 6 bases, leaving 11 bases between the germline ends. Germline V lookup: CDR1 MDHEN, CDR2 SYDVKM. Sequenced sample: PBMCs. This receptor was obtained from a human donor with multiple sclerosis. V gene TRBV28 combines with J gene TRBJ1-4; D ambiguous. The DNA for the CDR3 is TGTGCCAGCAGTTTCTCAGGCTTGGATGAAAAACTGTTTTTT. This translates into CASSFSGLDEKLFF.